This T cell receptor beta chain was found in a study of T cells expressing NK-cell markers. The CDR3 covers 14 residues. Germline V gene lookup returns CDR1 SGHRS and CDR2 YFSETQ. TCRdb reprocessed the 5' RACE reads and keeps a single row for each CDR3 protein, giving no DNA. The sample has 200,000 to 300,000 distinct CDR3 sequences. The clonotype was recovered from a woman aged 18 to 75 in good health. V usage is TRBV5-1 and J usage is TRBJ2-3. Sample: blood T cells: a sorted CD56 or NKG2C T cell subset, CD4+ or CD8+ T cells, or bulk PBMC T cells (not recorded which). CDR3 protein: CASSPANDFDTQYF.